The 24 T cell receptor beta chains below all came from one sample that was sequenced in a study of tumor-infiltrating lymphocytes in localized non-small cell lung cancer. Some clones are missing from TCRdb's copy, which holds only in-frame ones; the method was immunoSEQ multiplex PCR. The sample comprises 20,000 to 25,000 clones, approximately 64% of which are singletons, and around 5% rests with the top ten. Sequenced material: lung tumor tissue. These receptors all come from a human donor with non-small cell lung cancer.

The rearrangement links TRBV7-2 to TRBJ2-2; D not resolved. Germline values: CDR1 SGHTA, CDR2 FQGNSA. The CDR3 runs 14 residues. V was pared by 1 base and J by 5 bases, with 8 bases between. The DNA of the CDR3 is TGTGCCAGCAGCTTAGACGCTGGGACCGGGGAGCTGTTTTTT. It yields the protein CASSLDAGTGELFF.

This chain uses TRBV2 with TRBJ1-5, with TRBD1 matching 9 bases. V dropped 5 bases and J dropped 1; count of bases not matched to a gene: 6. CDR1 and CDR2 (germline): SNHLY, FYNNEI. The CDR3 sequence is 16 residues long. In nucleotides, the CDR3 is TGTGCCAGCAGTACACAGGGGGCGAACAGCAATCAGCCCCAGCATTTT. Protein: CASSTQGANSNQPQHF.

The chain has TRBV19 and TRBJ1-1, with D possibly TRBD1 on 5 matching bases. Trimming took off 2 bases at V and 7 bases at J, with 11 bases between the two ends. Germline lookup yields CDR1 LNHDA and CDR2 SQIVND (reference sequence). This CDR3 contains 13 residues. The CDR3 DNA reads TGTGCCAGTAGTATATTTGGGACGGGTGAAGCTTTCTTT. Translating gives CASSIFGTGEAFF.

The gene calls are TRBV6-1 and TRBJ2-7; no firm D call. The CDR3 totals 12 residues. CDR1 is MNHNS, CDR2 SASEGT, per germline. V lost 9 bases and J lost 5, with 14 bases in between. DNA of the CDR3: TGTGCCAGTACCTTCTCATTAAACGAGCAGTACTTC. This gives the protein CASTFSLNEQYF.

This clone was observed a handful of times. The chain uses TRBV5-1 and TRBJ2-7; 11 nucleotides line up with TRBD2. Germline CDR1 and CDR2: SGHRS and YFSETQ. The CDR3 has 15 amino acids. The trim removed 4 bases at V and 3 bases at J, leaving 6 bases unmatched. As DNA, the CDR3 is TGCGCCAGCAGCCACACTAGCGGGAGTGGCTACGAGCAGTACTTC. It encodes CASSHTSGSGYEQYF.

DNA of the CDR3: TGTGCCAGCAACCTCCTCACCGGGGAGCTGTTTTTT. It specifies CASNLLTGELFF. This rearrangement joins TRBV7-8 to TRBJ2-2, with D hard to call. Per the germline V gene, CDR1 is SGHVS and CDR2 is FQNEAQ. Trimming cost V 7 bases and J 4 bases, with 7 bases left between them. This CDR3 is built from 12 residues.

V usage is TRBV5-1 and J usage is TRBJ1-1; 8 bases are shared with TRBD1. The germline V gene has CDR1 SGHRS and CDR2 YFSETQ. CDR3 length equals 16 residues. V was clipped by 0 bases and J by 10 bases; unmatched bases: 14. The CDR3 loop is CASSLEGMGRQGRAFF. The CDR3 DNA follows: TGCGCCAGCAGCTTGGAGGGGATGGGGCGACAGGGGAGAGCTTTCTTT.

This clone was counted once. J is TRBJ1-2 and V is TRBV28; the match to TRBD1 covers 7 bases. Losses at the gene ends were 1 base for V and 6 bases for J; bases not matched to a gene: 11. This CDR3 is 16 amino acids long. Germline CDR1 is MDHEN and CDR2 is SYDVKM. CDR3 nucleotides: TGTGCCAGCAGTTTATCAGGGGGACCCTTTTCCAATGGCTACACCTTC. Its translation: CASSLSGGPFSNGYTF.

V gene TRBV28 combines with J gene TRBJ2-7, with a possible D match to TRBD2 (5 bases). The ends were cut back, 10 bases at V and 7 bases at J, with 20 bases in the middle. Germline V gene lookup returns CDR1 MDHEN and CDR2 SYDVKM. This CDR3 has 13 residues. The CDR3 DNA sequence: TGTGCCACCCAAGCACGGGGTACCCGGGAGCAGTACTTC. Protein sequence: CATQARGTREQYF.

J is TRBJ1-1 and V is TRBV7-9; D gene unclear. V was trimmed by 1 base and J by 1 base, leaving 7 bases between them. CDR3 length: 14 amino acids. Germline V gives CDR1 SEHNR, CDR2 FQNEAQ (reference sequence). The CDR3 loop is CASSLGLGNTEAFF. The DNA of the CDR3 is TGTGCCAGCAGCTTAGGCTTAGGGAACACTGAAGCTTTCTTT. Filled out from reference TRBV7-9 and TRBJ1-1, the complete variable domain reads DTGVSQNPRHKITKRGQNVTFRCDPISEHNRLYWYRQTLGQGPEFLTYFQNEAQLEKSRLLSDRFSAERPKGSFSTLEIQRTEQGDSAMYLCASSLGLGNTEAFFGQGTRLTVV.

This chain connects TRBV5-6 to TRBJ1-1; the D gene is possibly TRBD1 (5 bases). Trimming stripped 2 bases from V and 2 bases from J, with 22 bases between. The CDR3 is made up of 18 amino acids. Germline CDR1 SGHDT, CDR2 YYEEEE. The CDR3 reads CASSFGSFGAEQNTEAFF. The CDR3 DNA is TGTGCCAGCAGCTTTGGATCGTTCGGGGCAGAACAAAACACTGAAGCTTTCTTT. The full variable domain, its missing parts supplied by reference TRBV5-6 and TRBJ1-1, is DAGVTQSPTHLIKTRGQQVTLRCSPKSGHDTVSWYQQALGQGPQFIFQYYEEEERQRGNFPDRFSGHQFPNYSSELNVNALLLGDSALYLCASSFGSFGAEQNTEAFFGQGTRLTVV.

This clone was observed a few times. This chain joins TRBV2 and TRBJ1-5; D not resolved. The CDR3 length is 12 residues. CDR1 is SNHLY and CDR2 is FYNNEI in the germline V gene. V lost 8 bases, J lost 4 bases, and 9 bases lay in between. This CDR3 is CASGRDNQPQHF. CDR3 nucleotide sequence: TGTGCCAGCGGACGGGATAATCAGCCCCAGCATTTT. The complete variable domain, with remaining parts taken from reference TRBV2 and TRBJ1-5, reads EPEVTQTPSHQVTQMGQEVILRCVPISNHLYFYWYRQILGQKVEFLVSFYNNEISEKSEIFDDQFSVERPDGSNFTLKIRSTKLEDSAMYFCASGRDNQPQHFGDGTRLSIL.

The rearrangement uses TRBV7-3 and TRBJ2-1; D is perhaps TRBD1 or TRBD2 (5 bases each). Germline values: CDR1 SGHTA, CDR2 FQGTGA. V lost 3 bases to trimming and J lost 9 bases, with 15 bases between them. The CDR3 runs to 14 residues. The CDR3 nucleotides read TGTGCCAGCAGCTTGGGACCTGGGCAAGGTGAGCAGTTCTTC. This gives the protein CASSLGPGQGEQFF.

The V call is TRBV7-9, the J call TRBJ2-5; D possibly corresponds to TRBD2 (6 bases). The CDR3 length is 14 residues. Germline loops: CDR1 SEHNR, CDR2 FQNEAQ (reference sequence). V lost 2 bases and J 5 bases, leaving 12 bases between the germline ends. CDR3 sequence: CASSLLASAETQYF. The CDR3, as DNA: TGTGCCAGCAGCTTATTGGCTAGCGCGGAGACCCAGTACTTC.

DNA for the CDR3: TGTGCCAGCAGCTTAGTCGTCAATCTACCCTACGAGCAGTACTTC. It specifies CASSLVVNLPYEQYF. This rearrangement joins TRBV7-8 to TRBJ2-7; D is ambiguous. The CDR3 is made up of 15 amino acids. V lost 1 base and J lost 2, with 12 bases in between. The V gene's germline CDR1 is SGHVS and CDR2 FQNEAQ.

The chain combines TRBV5-1 with TRBJ2-3, with 11 bases identical to TRBD2. The V gene's germline CDR1 is SGHRS and CDR2 YFSETQ. The CDR3 extends over 18 amino acids. With 4 bases clipped from V and 4 bases from J, the junction kept 14 bases outside the gene matches. The CDR3 region has the DNA TGCGCCAGCAGCCTAAAGGGGACTAGCGGAGAGAGGGCAGATACGCAGTATTTT. This codes for CASSLKGTSGERADTQYF.

This clone was recorded once. Written as DNA, the CDR3 is TGTGCCAGCAGTGAAAGTTGGGCAGGGTGGGAGACCCAGTACTTC. Encoded protein: CASSESWAGWETQYF. The chain is built from TRBV6-1 and TRBJ2-5, with D possibly matching TRBD1 (5 bases). Germline V gives CDR1 MNHNS, CDR2 SASEGT. Trimming pared 2 bases from V and 5 bases from J, leaving 15 bases between. The CDR3 spans 15 residues.

V is TRBV5-1 and J is TRBJ2-7; D may be TRBD1 (6 bases). The V gene lost 1 base and the J gene lost 0 bases, with 17 bases spanning the gap. From germline, CDR1 is SGHRS and CDR2 YFSETQ. This CDR3 has 17 residues. The CDR3 nucleotides are TGCGCCAGCAGCTTGTATGAGGGACATAGGCTCTCCTACGAGCAGTACTTC. It is translated as CASSLYEGHRLSYEQYF.

The genes are TRBV14 and TRBJ2-7; D not certain. This CDR3 is 12 amino acids long. V dropped 3 bases and J dropped 6 bases, with 9 bases sitting between them. CDR1 and CDR2 (germline): SGHDN, FVKESK. As DNA, the CDR3 is TGTGCCAGCAGCCAGCAAGGGCCCGAGCAGTACTTC. This sequence encodes CASSQQGPEQYF. The complete variable domain, with remaining parts taken from reference TRBV14 and TRBJ2-7, reads EAGVTQFPSHSVIEKGQTVTLRCDPISGHDNLYWYRRVMGKEIKFLLHFVKESKQDESGMPNNRFLAERTGGTYSTLKVQPAELEDSGVYFCASSQQGPEQYFGPGTRLTVT.

The chain has TRBV20-1 and TRBJ2-4; TRBD2 might be the D (5 bases). The CDR3 extends over 11 amino acids. Germline CDR1 DFQATT, CDR2 SNEGSKA (reference sequence). Trimming took 0 bases from V and 12 from J, leaving 9 bases between them. CDR3 bases: TGCAGTGCTAGAGATGTAGCGCATCAGTACTTC. It specifies CSARDVAHQYF.

The chain recombines TRBV5-1 with TRBJ1-1; perhaps TRBD1 as D (5 bases). Trimming pared 4 bases from V and 5 bases from J, leaving 15 bases between. This CDR3 has 14 residues. Germline V CDR1 and CDR2: SGHRS, YFSETQ. The CDR3 DNA sequence: TGCGCCAGCAGCGCGAGCGAGGGGAGAACTGAAGCTTTCTTT. It encodes CASSASEGRTEAFF. The full variable domain, completed using reference TRBV5-1 and TRBJ1-1, is KAGVTQTPRYLIKTRGQQVTLSCSPISGHRSVSWYQQTPGQGLQFLFEYFSETQRNKGNFPGRFSGRQFSNSRSEMNVSTLELGDSALYLCASSASEGRTEAFFGQGTRLTVV.

This clone came up once. V is TRBV4-1 and J is TRBJ2-7; 9 bases are a match to TRBD2. Germline V gene data show CDR1 as MGHRA and CDR2 as YSYEKL. This CDR3 has 15 amino acids. The V and J ends lost 5 bases and 6 bases, in that order; junction bases with no gene match: 11. DNA of the CDR3: TGCGCCAGCAGCTCCAATCCCCTAGCGGGATTCGAGCAGTACTTC. Translated, it gives CASSSNPLAGFEQYF.

The chain has TRBV5-1 and TRBJ2-1; D not resolved. This CDR3 is 14 amino acids long. The V and J ends lost 0 bases and 9 bases respectively, with 13 bases between them. Germline loops: CDR1 SGHRS, CDR2 YFSETQ. CDR3: CASSLASRQVEQFF. The CDR3 DNA sequence: TGCGCCAGCAGCTTGGCCAGCAGGCAGGTTGAGCAGTTCTTC.

This chain uses TRBV7-9 with TRBJ2-5; no clear D. The germline V gene encodes CDR1 SEHNR and CDR2 FQNEAQ (reference sequence). This CDR3 is 16 amino acids long. The V end was cut by 8 bases, the J end by 5 bases, with 24 bases between. The CDR3 region has the DNA TGTGCCAGCCAAGATGAGGTAGTGTCAGGATGGGAGACCCAGTACTTC. It codes for CASQDEVVSGWETQYF. The variable domain in full, with the rest retrieved from reference TRBV7-9 and TRBJ2-5, is DTGVSQNPRHKITKRGQNVTFRCDPISEHNRLYWYRQTLGQGPEFLTYFQNEAQLEKSRLLSDRFSAERPKGSFSTLEIQRTEQGDSAMYLCASQDEVVSGWETQYFGPGTRLLVL.